A selection of T cell receptor beta chains follows, all from one sample in a study of cytomegalovirus exposure and HLA in healthy donors. Produced via immunoSEQ multiplex PCR; TCRdb's table is partial and in-frame only. The top ten clones hold nearly 8.5% of a sample with 95,000 to 150,000 clones, approximately 78% of them seen once. The sample was PBMCs. The receptors derive from a middle-aged woman in good health and CMV-seropositive. Each CDR3 is given with its conserved first and last residue. The D gene is left open where the match is weak. Part of the rows lack a size; the others show once, few, many or a class for expanded clones.

J,size,V,D,CDR3,DNA
TRBJ2-3,.,TRBV5-1,.,CASSELTDTQYF,TGCGCCAGCAGCGAACTCACAGATACGCAGTATTTT
TRBJ2-5,once,TRBV11-2,TRBD1,CASSSTGGWKETQYF,TGTGCCAGCAGCTCGACAGGGGGGTGGAAAGAGACCCAGTACTTC
TRBJ1-3,.,TRBV7-9,.,CASSLSGNTIYF,TGTGCCAGCAGCCTGTCTGGAAACACCATATATTTT
TRBJ1-1,.,TRBV7-2,.,CASSLEREGEAFF,TGTGCCAGCAGCTTAGAAAGGGAGGGTGAAGCTTTCTTT
TRBJ2-7,.,TRBV5-1,.,CASSPFAQGGEQYF,TGCGCCAGCAGCCCGTTTGCTCAGGGAGGAGAGCAGTACTTC
TRBJ2-7,.,TRBV15,.,CASSPGKTGSYEQYF,TGTGCCTCTTCTCCAGGGAAAACTGGCTCCTACGAGCAGTACTTC
TRBJ2-7,once,TRBV7-2,.,CASSRYPPGGREQYF,TGTGCCAGCAGCCGATACCCCCCCGGAGGGAGGGAGCAGTACTTC
TRBJ1-4,many,TRBV19,TRBD1,CASRQGARDEKLFF,TGTGCCAGTAGGCAGGGGGCGAGAGATGAAAAACTGTTTTTT
TRBJ1-2,.,TRBV4-1,TRBD1,CASSPSSGGSSLF,TGCGCCAGCAGCCCGTCGTCAGGGGGCTCCTCTCTCTTC
TRBJ1-1,.,TRBV2,.,CASSGPQNTEAFF,TGTGCCAGCAGTGGGCCCCAGAACACTGAAGCTTTCTTT
TRBJ1-1,.,TRBV2,.,CAIPEGNTEAFF,TGTGCCATCCCGGAGGGGAACACTGAAGCTTTCTTT
TRBJ2-7,.,TRBV5-1,TRBD2,CASSTPQAGGTYEQYF,TGCGCCAGCAGCACCCCCCAAGCGGGGGGTACCTACGAGCAGTACTTC
TRBJ2-1,.,TRBV27,.,CASSSRGGPNEQFF,TGTGCCAGCAGCTCTAGAGGAGGGCCCAATGAGCAGTTCTTC
TRBJ2-3,.,TRBV19,TRBD2,CASSGGTSGTPSTDTQYF,TGTGCCAGTAGTGGGGGGACTAGCGGTACACCTAGCACAGATACGCAGTATTTT
TRBJ1-2,.,TRBV29-1,.,CSVEGQGNYGYTF,TGCAGCGTTGAGGGCCAGGGAAACTATGGCTACACCTTC
TRBJ1-2,few,TRBV7-2,.,CASSQTVQGSGGYTF,TGTGCCAGCAGCCAAACAGTACAGGGAAGTGGTGGCTACACCTTC
TRBJ2-7,.,TRBV6-6,TRBD1,CASRPGQSYEQYF,TGTGCCAGCAGACCGGGACAGTCCTACGAGCAGTACTTC
TRBJ2-3,few,TRBV9,TRBD2,CASSVGRRGVTDTQYF,TGTGCCAGCAGCGTAGGCCGGCGGGGGGTTACAGATACGCAGTATTTT
TRBJ2-7,once,TRBV9,TRBD1,CASSGYGQGYEQYF,TGTGCCAGCAGCGGTTACGGACAGGGCTACGAGCAGTACTTC
TRBJ2-3,.,TRBV27,TRBD1,CASTTGVSDTQYF,TGTGCCAGCACTACAGGGGTGTCAGATACGCAGTATTTT
TRBJ2-1,.,TRBV27,.,CASSLRGEQFF,TGTGCCAGCAGTTTACGAGGTGAGCAGTTCTTC
TRBJ2-5,.,TRBV7-9,.,CASSLDRVQETQYF,TGTGCCAGCAGCTTAGACAGGGTCCAAGAGACCCAGTACTTC
TRBJ2-5,.,TRBV5-1,.,CASSAGSETQYF,TGCGCCAGCAGCGCAGGATCAGAGACCCAGTACTTC
TRBJ1-2,few,TRBV7-3,TRBD1,CASSRQGLGGYTF,TGTGCCAGCAGCCGACAGGGACTGGGTGGCTACACCTTC
TRBJ2-3,.,TRBV7-8,TRBD1,CASSTRTGGREDTQYF,TGTGCCAGCAGCACCCGGACAGGGGGTAGAGAAGATACGCAGTATTTT
TRBJ1-1,.,TRBV4-1,TRBD1,CASSHADRVNTEAFF,TGCGCCAGCAGCCATGCGGACAGGGTGAACACTGAAGCTTTCTTT